This T cell receptor beta chain was obtained from a study of long-term antiretroviral therapy in people with HIV. From each donor, at least one pre-ART PBMC sample and at least two post-ART PBMC samples were obtained. The ends lost 1 base at V and 6 bases at J; junction bases unmatched: 4. Germline CDR1 and CDR2: GTSNPN and SVGIG (reference sequence). The CDR3 runs 13 residues. Survey level was the resolution at which the v3.0 immunoSEQ assay ran. The data were produced by immunoSEQ multiplex PCR, yet TCRdb's version contains in-frame clones alone and is incomplete. The sample lists about 33,000 clones, 97% occurring once.

The V gene is TRBV30, the J gene TRBJ2-5, with 8 bases matching TRBD2. Sequencing was performed on unsorted PBMCs, taken 6.9 years after starting antiretroviral therapy. The sequence came from a man aged 25 to 45 with HIV. The CDR3 DNA follows: TGTGCCTGGAGTGGGACTAGCCTTCAGACCCAGTACTTC. Translated: CAWSGTSLQTQYF. The full variable domain, in which reference TRBV30 and TRBJ2-5 provide the parts outside the CDR3, is SQTIHQWPATLVQPVGSPLSLECTVEGTSNPNLYWYRQAAGRGLQLLFYSVGIGQISSEVPQNLSASRPQDRQFILSSKKLLLSDSGFYLCAWSGTSLQTQYFGPGTRLLVL.